This T cell receptor beta chain was profiled in a study of Ad26.COV2.S vaccination and SARS-CoV-2 variants. Study-wide findings and caveats: Recipients given vaccine exceeded placebo recipients in spike-specific TCR breadth. Breadth measured for non-spike TCRs was similar across vaccine and placebo recipients.

Concerning this clone: What it recognizes is unknown.

Trimming took off 6 bases at V and 8 bases at J, with 15 bases between the two ends. Germline CDR1 and CDR2: KGHDR and SFDVKD. This CDR3 contains 13 residues. Clones were sequenced by immunoSEQ multiplex PCR, and TCRdb holds only the in-frame ones, with some missing. Altogether around 100,000 clones are present, under 90% being singletons, with the ten largest covering about 16%. Sequences were derived from peripheral blood, sampled after recovery from COVID-19. The V call is TRBV24-1, the J call TRBJ1-2, with D possibly TRBD1 on 5 matching bases. The sequence derives from a human donor who had recovered from COVID-19. The CDR3 protein is CATSTGTGLGYTF. CDR3 coding DNA: TGTGCCACCAGTACCGGGACCGGCTTAGGCTACACCTTC.